This T cell receptor (beta chain) appears in the sequencing data of a study of T cells in Graves' hyperthyroidism and ophthalmopathy. CDR1 DFQATT and CDR2 SNEGSKA come from the germline V gene (reference sequence). V dropped 5 bases and J dropped 6 bases, with 25 bases sitting between them. The CDR3 extends over 16 amino acids. Reasons for excluding patients were uncontrolled infection, other autoimmune disease, pregnancy or lactation. The diagnoses drew upon clinical symptoms, serum thyroxine and TRAb, thyroid ultrasound and orbital computed tomography. It was at first hyperthyroidism diagnosis, before any ophthalmopathy symptoms, that the blood sample was taken. Regarding this clonotype: Its antigen is currently unknown. A read error is possible here, since a much larger clone lies one base away.

Overall study results and limits: Expanded thyroid clonotypes (above 0.001) were mostly also found in blood.

RNA transcripts provided the source from which TCR beta CDR3 regions were amplified. The HTBI primer set was used in a first-round RT-PCR of the TCR CDR3. TCRdb passed the multiplex PCR reads through MiXCR, listing each CDR3 protein once. The data show 690,000 or so distinct CDR3 sequences, about 17% seen once. The sequencing sample was made of blood. The TCR was taken from a woman aged 50 to 60 with Graves' hyperthyroidism that later progressed to Graves' ophthalmopathy. The chain links TRBV20-1 to TRBJ1-2; maybe TRBD1 (6 bases). CDR3 residues: CSAGTMGGAPSNGYTF. For the CDR3, the DNA is TGCAGTGCTGGGACTATGGGGGGCGCACCGTCAAATGGCTACACCTTC.